These 29 T cell receptor beta chains originate from one sample sequenced in a study of cytomegalovirus exposure and HLA in healthy donors. PCR was performed using 60 Vbeta and 13 Jbeta primers. The data were produced by immunoSEQ multiplex PCR, yet TCRdb's version contains in-frame clones alone and is incomplete. The sample includes around 200,000 clones, around 78% of them seen just once. Sequencing was done on a sample of PBMCs. The receptors here all came from a man younger than 45 in good health and CMV-seronegative.

The chain joins TRBV6-6 to TRBJ2-7; TRBD1 agrees at 8 bases. The J segment lost 2 bases and the V segment lost 2 bases, leaving 5 bases of the junction unmatched. The CDR3 has 15 amino acids. Per germline, CDR1 MNHNY and CDR2 SVGAGI (reference sequence). The CDR3 DNA reads TGTGCCAGCAGTTACCTAGGGACAGGAGCCTACGAGCAGTACTTC. Its protein product is CASSYLGTGAYEQYF.

The chain employs TRBV7-9 and TRBJ1-1; D is unresolved. The CDR3 is made up of 16 amino acids. V gave up 1 base and J gave up 8 bases, with 20 bases separating them. Germline CDR1 is SEHNR and CDR2 is FQNEAQ (reference sequence). The CDR3 loop reads CASSLEQQSGQREAFF. DNA of the CDR3: TGTGCCAGCAGCTTAGAGCAGCAATCCGGGCAGCGGGAAGCTTTCTTT.

In DNA, the CDR3 is TGCGCCAGCAGCTTGGGACTAGCCGACGAGCAGTACTTC. It yields the protein CASSLGLADEQYF. This chain connects TRBV5-1 to TRBJ2-7; 7 bases line up with TRBD2. Germline V CDR1 and CDR2: SGHRS, YFSETQ. The ends lost 0 bases at V and 5 bases at J; junction bases unmatched: 2. CDR3 length equals 13 residues.

This rearrangement joins TRBV6-1 to TRBJ2-1; D gene unclear. The CDR3 loop spans 13 amino acids. CDR1 and CDR2 (germline): MNHNS, SASEGT. V was pared by 4 bases and J by 4 bases, with 8 bases between. In DNA form, the CDR3 reads TGTGCCAGCAGTGCCTACTTGTACAATGAGCAGTTCTTC. Protein: CASSAYLYNEQFF.

V gene TRBV5-4 combines with J gene TRBJ2-6; TRBD1 matches at 7 bases. From germline, CDR1 is SGHNT and CDR2 YYREEE (reference sequence). J gave up 0 bases and V 5 bases, and 14 bases lay outside the gene matches. The CDR3 extends over 19 amino acids. In DNA, the CDR3 is TGTGCCAGCAGTTCGAAGGGGGCGGGTCGCTTCTCTGGGGCCAACGTCCTGACTTTC. Translating it yields CASSSKGAGRFSGANVLTF.

The rearrangement uses TRBV6-1 and TRBJ2-3, with TRBD2 identical over 7 bases. With V trimmed by 1 base and J by 7 bases, 5 bases remained unmatched. The CDR3 runs 14 residues. Germline-derived CDR1 and CDR2 are MNHNS and SASEGT. The CDR3 protein is CASSEGGSGNTQYF. The CDR3, as DNA: TGTGCCAGCAGTGAAGGCGGGAGCGGGAATACGCAGTATTTT.

The V gene is TRBV6-6, the J gene TRBJ2-5, with D possibly TRBD1 on 6 matching bases. Germline CDR1 reads MNHNY; CDR2 reads SVGAGI (reference sequence). V lost 2 bases to trimming and J lost 4 bases, with 11 bases between them. The CDR3 has 14 residues. The DNA for the CDR3 is TGTGCCAGCAGTTACGAGGGGGTACGAGAGACCCAGTACTTC. Amino acids: CASSYEGVRETQYF.

V is TRBV15 and J is TRBJ2-1; TRBD1 agrees at 8 bases. Germline values: CDR1 LNHNV, CDR2 YYDKDF (reference sequence). The CDR3 contains 15 residues. Trimming cost V 5 bases and J 4 bases; bases outside gene matches: 7. The DNA for the CDR3 is TGTGCCACCAGCCCTCAGGGGGCTGCTTACAATGAGCAGTTCTTC. The encoded protein is CATSPQGAAYNEQFF.

The chain uses TRBV27 and TRBJ2-2, with 10 bases lining up with TRBD2. Germline V gene data show CDR1 as MNHEY and CDR2 as SMNVEV (reference sequence). The CDR3 contains 16 residues. V lost 2 bases to trimming and J lost 7 bases; unmatched junction nucleotides: 7. CDR3 residues: CASSLGLAGAGGELFF. CDR3 bases: TGTGCCAGCAGTTTAGGTCTAGCGGGGGCCGGCGGGGAGCTGTTTTTT.

The chain links TRBV13 to TRBJ1-5; 8 nucleotides agree with TRBD1. Germline V gene sequence: CDR1 PRHDT, CDR2 FYEKMQ (reference sequence). V was clipped by 0 bases and J by 4 bases; unmatched bases: 5. This CDR3 spans 16 amino acids. The CDR3 DNA reads as TGTGCCAGCAGCTTAGGCCCGAGGACAGGGAATCAGCCCCAGCATTTT. This sequence encodes CASSLGPRTGNQPQHF.

The count of this clone is one. This chain links TRBV9 with TRBJ1-1, with a tentative D call TRBD1 (5 bases). The CDR3 length is 12 residues. V was clipped by 4 bases and J by 9 bases, with 13 bases between them. Germline V gene sequence: CDR1 SGDLS, CDR2 YYNGEE. The CDR3 region has the DNA TGTGCCAGCAGCCCCTTGGAGGGGAAAGCTTTCTTT. It is translated as CASSPLEGKAFF.

The chain couples TRBV27 to TRBJ2-2, with 8 bases identical to TRBD1. V gave up 7 bases and J gave up 1 base; unmatched junction bases: 8. Germline lookup yields CDR1 MNHEY and CDR2 SMNVEV (reference sequence). This CDR3 spans 16 amino acids. CDR3 region: CASTEEGQGNTGELFF. The CDR3 coding sequence is TGTGCCAGCACCGAGGAAGGACAGGGGAACACCGGGGAGCTGTTTTTT.

V and J are TRBV5-1 and TRBJ2-3, with 10 bases matching TRBD1. Looked up from germline, CDR1 is SGHRS and CDR2 is YFSETQ. V lost 4 bases and J lost 1; bases outside the gene matches: 3. The CDR3 sequence is 15 residues long. CDR3 bases: TGCGCCAGCAGCGGCGGGACAGGGGGCACAGATACGCAGTATTTT. Its protein product is CASSGGTGGTDTQYF.

The CDR3 coding sequence is TGCGCCAGCAGCCGGGGACAGGGATACAACACTGAAGCTTTCTTT. Its translation: CASSRGQGYNTEAFF. J is TRBJ1-1 and V is TRBV5-1, with 9 bases fitting TRBD1. The CDR3 sequence is 15 residues long. Germline V gene lookup returns CDR1 SGHRS and CDR2 YFSETQ. V trimming: 4 bases; J trimming: 2 bases; junction bases outside the gene matches: 6. The full variable domain, completed using reference TRBV5-1 and TRBJ1-1, is KAGVTQTPRYLIKTRGQQVTLSCSPISGHRSVSWYQQTPGQGLQFLFEYFSETQRNKGNFPGRFSGRQFSNSRSEMNVSTLELGDSALYLCASSRGQGYNTEAFFGQGTRLTVV.

This clone occurred once. This chain's CDR3 is CATERGQSYNEQFF. The DNA of the CDR3 is TGTGCCACTGAACGAGGACAGAGTTACAATGAGCAGTTCTTC. V is TRBV19 and J is TRBJ2-1; TRBD1 might be the D (6 bases). Germline V CDR1 and CDR2: LNHDA, SQIVND (reference sequence). This CDR3 is built from 14 residues. The ends were cut back, 10 bases at V and 4 bases at J, with 17 bases in the middle. Full variable domain (outside the CDR3, taken from reference TRBV19 and TRBJ2-1): DGGITQSPKYLFRKEGQNVTLSCEQNLNHDAMYWYRQDPGQGLRLIYYSQIVNDFQKGDIAEGYSVSREKKESFPLTVTSAQKNPTAFYLCATERGQSYNEQFFGPGTRLTVL.

The rearrangement joins TRBV28 to TRBJ2-7; maybe TRBD1 (6 bases). Germline CDR1 and CDR2: MDHEN and SYDVKM. V lost 6 bases to trimming and J lost 0 bases, with 18 bases between them. The CDR3 runs to 16 residues. The CDR3: CASSPETDRSSYEQYF. The CDR3 DNA reads as TGTGCCAGCAGCCCCGAAACCGACAGGAGCTCCTACGAGCAGTACTTC.

The J gene is TRBJ2-7, the V gene TRBV29-1; 7 bases map to TRBD2. V trimming: 4 bases; J trimming: 6 bases; junction bases outside the gene matches: 12. The CDR3 loop spans 14 amino acids. Germline values: CDR1 SQVTM, CDR2 ANQGSEA. As DNA, the CDR3 is TGCAGCGTTGTAAACGGACTAGACGAAAGCGAGCAGTACTTC. Encoded protein: CSVVNGLDESEQYF.

The V gene is TRBV9, the J gene TRBJ2-5; 8 nucleotides line up with TRBD2. The CDR3 is 18 amino acids. V lost 1 base, J lost 1 base, and 12 bases stayed unmatched. Germline V gene data show CDR1 as SGDLS and CDR2 as YYNGEE. CDR3 nucleotide sequence: TGTGCCAGCAGCGTAACGGCCCATACTAGCGGACCCCAAGAGACCCAGTACTTC. It is translated as CASSVTAHTSGPQETQYF.

This clone was seen a single time. V and J are TRBV11-2 and TRBJ2-1; D may be TRBD2 (6 bases). Trimming cost V 1 base and J 5 bases, with 12 bases left between them. The length of the CDR3 is 15 residues. The germline CDR1 and CDR2 sequences are SGHAT and FQNNGV. CDR3 loop: CASSLGASDHNEQFF. The CDR3 DNA is TGTGCCAGCAGCTTAGGGGCTAGCGACCACAATGAGCAGTTCTTC. Filled out from reference TRBV11-2 and TRBJ2-1, the complete variable domain reads EAGVAQSPRYKIIEKRQSVAFWCNPISGHATLYWYQQILGQGPKLLIQFQNNGVVDDSQLPKDRFSAERLKGVDSTLKIQPAKLEDSAVYLCASSLGASDHNEQFFGPGTRLTVL.

This clone came up once. This chain connects TRBV5-6 to TRBJ1-2; D is possibly TRBD1 (5 bases). This CDR3 contains 13 residues. Trimming removed 0 bases from V and 2 bases from J, with 5 bases in between. CDR1 SGHDT and CDR2 YYEEEE come from the germline V gene. As DNA, the CDR3 is TGTGCCAGCAGCTTGGGGGGCAACTATGGCTACACCTTC. This gives the protein CASSLGGNYGYTF.

This clone was recorded a few times. This chain links TRBV5-6 with TRBJ1-4; 10 bases match TRBD1. Germline-derived CDR1 and CDR2 are SGHDT and YYEEEE. V lost 6 bases to trimming and J lost 5 bases; unmatched junction nucleotides: 4. The CDR3 runs to 14 residues. DNA for the CDR3: TGTGCCAGCACCCTGGGACAGGGGAATGAAAAACTGTTTTTT. Protein sequence: CASTLGQGNEKLFF.

This clone was seen a handful of times. The chain employs TRBV5-4 and TRBJ2-1, with 7 bases fitting TRBD1. This CDR3 comprises 13 residues. Trimming took 1 base from V and 13 from J; bases not matched to a gene: 8. Per germline, CDR1 SGHNT and CDR2 YYREEE (reference sequence). The CDR3 here is CASSLSLGGDQFF. Written as DNA, the CDR3 is TGTGCCAGCAGCTTGTCTTTAGGGGGCGATCAGTTCTTC.

The V call is TRBV30, the J call TRBJ2-1, with D unclear. CDR3 length: 12 residues. V was cut by 0 bases and J by 10 bases, with 10 bases left in between. Germline values: CDR1 GTSNPN, CDR2 SVGIG (reference sequence). The CDR3 is CAWSVSGREQFF. CDR3 sequence (DNA): TGTGCCTGGAGTGTATCGGGTCGCGAGCAGTTCTTC.

This clone was seen only once. V is TRBV25-1 and J is TRBJ2-2; 9 bases map to TRBD2. Germline trimming cut 4 bases from V and 7 bases from J; bases unmatched to any gene: 10. Per germline, CDR1 MGHDK and CDR2 SYGVNS. The CDR3 runs to 16 residues. In DNA form, the CDR3 reads TGTGCCAGCAGTGGGATAGCGGGAGCGACTCTCGGGGAGCTGTTTTTT. This sequence encodes CASSGIAGATLGELFF.

The chain carries TRBV4-1 and TRBJ1-1; 7 bases fit TRBD1. V lost 4 bases, J lost 7 bases, and 6 bases stayed unmatched. The length of the CDR3 is 13 residues. From germline, CDR1 is MGHRA and CDR2 YSYEKL. CDR3 residues: CASSLRDRDEAFF. The DNA for the CDR3 is TGCGCCAGCAGCCTAAGGGACAGAGATGAAGCTTTCTTT.

V is TRBV18 and J is TRBJ1-3; no definite D call. The CDR3 has 16 amino acids. V was trimmed by 1 base and J by 4 bases, leaving 14 bases between them. Germline-derived CDR1 and CDR2 are KGHSH and LQKENI. The CDR3 nucleotides are TGTGCCAGCTCACCACTCAGGTCCGGCGAGGGAAACACCATATATTTT. This codes for CASSPLRSGEGNTIYF.

The chain is built from TRBV6-5 and TRBJ2-2; possibly TRBD2 for D (5 bases). The CDR3 consists of 15 residues. Trimming took 6 bases from V and 7 from J, leaving 18 bases between them. Germline values: CDR1 MNHEY, CDR2 SVGAGI. The CDR3 loop reads CASSHRAPRGGELFF. CDR3 bases: TGTGCCAGCAGCCACCGGGCACCCCGGGGCGGGGAGCTGTTTTTT.

The rearrangement links TRBV5-4 to TRBJ2-2; 12 bases are a match to TRBD2. CDR3 length: 18 residues. The ends lost 3 bases at V and 4 bases at J; junction bases unmatched: 10. CDR1 SGHNT and CDR2 YYREEE come from the germline V gene (reference sequence). CDR3: CASSWLAGGPSVTGELFF. The CDR3 DNA reads as TGTGCCAGCAGCTGGCTAGCGGGAGGGCCTTCAGTCACCGGGGAGCTGTTTTTT.

In this sample, this clone turned up once. This sequence joins TRBV19 and TRBJ1-1, with 8 bases matching TRBD1. The CDR3 length is 16 residues. CDR1 is LNHDA, CDR2 SQIVND, per germline (reference sequence). J was trimmed by 4 bases and V by 3 bases; bases with no gene match: 10. The CDR3 protein is CASSIFGPTGGTEAFF. Written as DNA, the CDR3 is TGTGCCAGTAGTATCTTTGGGCCTACAGGGGGCACTGAAGCTTTCTTT.